This is a list of T cell receptor beta chains from one sample in a study of tumor and adjacent non-tumor tissue in lung cancer. TCRdb reanalysed the multiplex PCR reads using MiXCR and keeps one entry per CDR3 protein. The table has 55,000 to 70,000 distinct CDR3 sequences, about 61% seen once. Sequencing input: lung tumor tissue. All receptors come from a man between 45 and 60 years old with non-small cell lung cancer. The CDR3 runs from the conserved cysteine through the conserved F or W. The order of the fields is D gene, J gene, V gene, clone size, CDR3 protein, CDR3 DNA. A D gene is named only where the DNA matches it firmly. Only some rows state a clone size, as once, few, many or a class for expanded clones.

- TRBJ2-1 TRBV6-1 many CASSMGRSEQFF TGTGCCAGCAGTATGGGTCGGTCCGAGCAGTTCTTC
TRBD2 TRBJ2-2 TRBV10-1 - CVGRATSHTGELFF TGCGTCGGCAGGGCGACTAGCCACACCGGGGAGCTGTTTTTT
- TRBJ1-1 TRBV12-3/TRBV12-4 - CASTSATEAFF TGTGCCAGCACCTCAGCCACTGAAGCTTTCTTT
- TRBJ1-3 TRBV5-1 once CASSLAPGAGDTMYF TGCGCCAGCAGCTTGGCCCCAGGGGCTGGAGACACCATGTATTTT
TRBD2 TRBJ2-7 TRBV29-1 - CSVEDGRLAGDEQYF TGCAGCGTTGAAGATGGGAGACTAGCGGGAGACGAGCAGTACTTC
- TRBJ2-3 TRBV11-2 - CASSFGPTGEIRDTQYF TGTGCCAGCAGCTTTGGCCCGACGGGGGAGATACGCGATACGCAGTATTTT
- TRBJ2-7 TRBV20-1 many CSARVGRTAYEQYF TGCAGTGCCCGAGTCGGCCGTACAGCCTACGAGCAGTACTTC
TRBD1 TRBJ2-1 TRBV15 few CATSMTGNEQFF TGTGCCACCAGCATGACAGGGAATGAGCAGTTCTTC
- TRBJ2-7 TRBV11-2 - CASSLSVAKLSEQYF TGTGCCAGCAGCTTAAGTGTCGCAAAGTTGAGCGAGCAGTACTTC
TRBD1 TRBJ2-7 TRBV29-1 many CSVVFHRGYEQYF TGCAGCGTTGTTTTCCACAGGGGTTACGAGCAGTACTTC
TRBD2 TRBJ2-7 TRBV6-5 many CASSAAGGTNYEQYF TGTGCCAGCAGTGCAGCTGGGGGGACTAACTACGAGCAGTACTTC
TRBD2 TRBJ2-1 TRBV4-2 - CTNSGTSGGKRNEQFF TGTACCAACAGCGGGACTAGCGGTGGGAAGAGGAATGAGCAGTTCTTC
TRBD1 TRBJ2-3 TRBV25-1 - CASRDFTRDRYRDTQYF TGTGCCAGCCGTGATTTCACCCGGGACAGGTATAGAGATACGCAGTATTTT
- TRBJ2-2 TRBV5-4 - CATSRPPGTAISRTGEPFF TGTGCCACCAGCCGACCACCCGGGACGGCGATTTCTCGCACCGGGGAGCCGTTTTTT
- TRBJ1-3 TRBV28 once CASTLYGARNTIYF TGTGCCAGCACTTTATACGGTGCTAGGAACACCATATATTTT
- TRBJ1-1 TRBV2 - CAGGTKPPEAFF TGTGCCGGCGGGACGAAGCCGCCTGAAGCTTTCTTT
- TRBJ2-7 TRBV6-6 - CVSSGRPLGEQYF TGTGTCAGCAGTGGACGTCCCTTGGGCGAGCAGTACTTC
- TRBJ1-1 TRBV6-2/TRBV6-3 - CASTTGQGLGDTEAFF TGTGCCAGCACTACCGGACAAGGTCTCGGGGACACTGAAGCTTTCTTT